One T cell receptor beta chain is described in this entry. In this sample, this clonotype turned up a few times. Its antigen is unknown. There are no base qualities to consult, and no much larger clone falls within one base. This record comes from a study of CD8 T cells in ankylosing spondylitis listed by TCRdb under 2017. Background for the entire study: The study set out to find disease-linked TCR variants by profiling T cell receptor beta repertoires in ankylosing spondylitis patients and healthy donors. Samples of peripheral blood were taken, and for ankylosing spondylitis patients, synovial fluid was collected as well. The full study cohort comprised around 25 ankylosing spondylitis patients and 110 or so healthy donors. Paper-wide results and their limitations: Some of the motif variants had been reported before in the synovial fluid and blood of reactive arthritis patients, a finding that suggests common disease-initiation mechanisms. Significant enrichment of the disease-linked clones was reported in matched synovial fluid samples from ankylosing spondylitis patients. A TCR beta motif made up of roughly eight highly homologous amino acid variants appeared to be characteristic of blood from ankylosing spondylitis patients. The disease-linked clones had a CD8+ phenotype and were found at relatively low frequencies in peripheral blood.

V loses 5 bases at its end and J loses 6 bases; junction bases beyond the gene matches: 9. The CDR3, cysteine through phenylalanine, is 15 amino acids long. The only DNA kept is the CDR3, 45 bases in frame from the first base. CDR1 and CDR2 (SGHAT, FQNNGV) derive from the germline V gene. The reads were generated on an Illumina HiSeq 2500. Quantitative 5'-RACE with molecular barcodes was used to prepare TCR beta libraries. The paper's data handling went like this. Disease-linked TCR variants were identified with a new computational method built on a probabilistic model of VDJ rearrangement. TCRdb itself trimmed the public reads at Q25 with fastp, ran MiXCR and retained productive beta chains. Duplicate CDR3 protein sequences are folded into a single record with the most common DNA and genes. These V and J calls derive from TCRdb rather than the authors' analysis. This sample is represented by 200,000 to 250,000 distinct CDR3 sequences; around 19% of them were singletons. The ten largest clones represent under 45% of the sample.

The receptor comes from a male donor with ankylosing spondylitis. The sequence is built from TRBV11-2 and TRBJ2-7, with 11 bases matching TRBD1. The sequenced sample was blood, either unsorted or a sorted T cell fraction (not recorded which). The CDR3 region reads CASSGRTGGETEQYF. The sequenced DNA is TGTGCCAGCAGCGGACGGACAGGGGGCGAGACCGAGCAGTACTTC.